This paragraph reports one T cell receptor (beta chain). The sample belongs to a study of monozygotic twins with inflammatory bowel disease. CDR3 length equals 13 residues. Germline assignment: CDR1 DFQATT and CDR2 SNEGSKA (reference sequence). Samples each yielded cDNA through eight separate reactions. TCRdb reprocessed the 5' RACE reads; each CDR3 protein has one entry and no DNA is given. The sample table includes about 300,000 distinct CDR3 sequences. This sequence joins TRBV20-1 and TRBJ2-7. This clonotype originated in a human donor with ulcerative colitis or Crohn's disease, or a healthy co-twin of an affected twin (not recorded which). The specimen sequenced was blood. The CDR3 spells CSAVGGNSYEQYF.